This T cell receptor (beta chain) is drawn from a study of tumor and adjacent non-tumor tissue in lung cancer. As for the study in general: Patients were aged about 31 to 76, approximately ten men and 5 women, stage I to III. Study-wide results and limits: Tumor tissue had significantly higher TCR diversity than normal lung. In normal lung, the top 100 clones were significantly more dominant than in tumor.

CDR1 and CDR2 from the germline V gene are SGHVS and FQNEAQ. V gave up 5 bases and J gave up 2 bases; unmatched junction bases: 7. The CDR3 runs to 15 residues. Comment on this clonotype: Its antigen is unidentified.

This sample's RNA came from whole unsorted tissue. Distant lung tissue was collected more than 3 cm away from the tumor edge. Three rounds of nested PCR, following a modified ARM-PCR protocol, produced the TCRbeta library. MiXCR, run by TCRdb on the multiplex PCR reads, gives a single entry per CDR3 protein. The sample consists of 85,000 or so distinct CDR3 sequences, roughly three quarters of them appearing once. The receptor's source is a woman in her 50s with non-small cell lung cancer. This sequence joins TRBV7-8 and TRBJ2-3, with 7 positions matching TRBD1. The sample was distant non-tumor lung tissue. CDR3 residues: CASSRGTVDTDTQYF. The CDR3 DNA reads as TGTGCCAGCAGCAGAGGGACAGTTGACACAGATACGCAGTATTTT.